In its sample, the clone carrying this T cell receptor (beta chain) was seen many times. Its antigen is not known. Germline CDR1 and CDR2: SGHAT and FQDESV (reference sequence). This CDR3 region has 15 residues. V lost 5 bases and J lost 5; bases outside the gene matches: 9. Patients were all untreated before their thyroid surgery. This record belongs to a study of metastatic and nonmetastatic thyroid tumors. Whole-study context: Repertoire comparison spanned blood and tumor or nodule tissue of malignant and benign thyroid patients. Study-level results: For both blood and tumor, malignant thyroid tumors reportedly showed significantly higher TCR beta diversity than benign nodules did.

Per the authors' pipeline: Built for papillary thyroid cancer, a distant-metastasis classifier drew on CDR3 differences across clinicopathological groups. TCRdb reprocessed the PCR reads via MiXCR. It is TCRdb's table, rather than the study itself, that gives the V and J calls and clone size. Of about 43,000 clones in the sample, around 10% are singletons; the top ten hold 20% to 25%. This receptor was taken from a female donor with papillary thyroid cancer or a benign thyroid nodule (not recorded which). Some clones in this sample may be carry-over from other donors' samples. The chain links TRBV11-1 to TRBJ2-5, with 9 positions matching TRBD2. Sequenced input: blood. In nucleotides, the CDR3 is TGTGCCAGCAGCAGGGGACCCGGGACTAGCGAGACCCAGTACTTC. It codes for CASSRGPGTSETQYF. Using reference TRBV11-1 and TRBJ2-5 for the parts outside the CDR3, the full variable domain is EAEVAQSPRYKITEKSQAVAFWCDPISGHATLYWYRQILGQGPELLVQFQDESVVDDSQLPKDRFSAERLKGVDSTLKIQPAELGDSAMYLCASSRGPGTSETQYFGPGTRLLVL.